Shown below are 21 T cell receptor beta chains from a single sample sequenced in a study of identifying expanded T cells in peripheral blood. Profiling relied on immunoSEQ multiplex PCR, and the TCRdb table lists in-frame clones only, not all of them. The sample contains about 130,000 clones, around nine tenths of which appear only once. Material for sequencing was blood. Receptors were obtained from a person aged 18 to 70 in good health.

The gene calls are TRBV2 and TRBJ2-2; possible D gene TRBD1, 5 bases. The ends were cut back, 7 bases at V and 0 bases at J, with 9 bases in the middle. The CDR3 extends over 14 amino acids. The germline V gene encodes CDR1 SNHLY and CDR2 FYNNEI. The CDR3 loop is CASMAGSNTGELFF. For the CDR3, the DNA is TGTGCCAGCATGGCAGGGTCGAACACCGGGGAGCTGTTTTTT.

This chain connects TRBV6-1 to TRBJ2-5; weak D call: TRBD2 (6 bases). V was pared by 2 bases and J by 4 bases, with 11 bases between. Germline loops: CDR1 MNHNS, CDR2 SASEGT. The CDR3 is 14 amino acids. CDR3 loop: CASSEMGGSETQYF. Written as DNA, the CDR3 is TGTGCCAGCAGTGAAATGGGAGGTTCAGAGACCCAGTACTTC.

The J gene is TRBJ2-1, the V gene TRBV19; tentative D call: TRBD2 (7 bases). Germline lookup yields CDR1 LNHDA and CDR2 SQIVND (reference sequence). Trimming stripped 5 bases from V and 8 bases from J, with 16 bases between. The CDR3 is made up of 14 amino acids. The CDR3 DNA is TGTGCCAGTAGTTACGACCGGGGGGCCGATGAGCAGTTCTTC. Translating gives CASSYDRGADEQFF.

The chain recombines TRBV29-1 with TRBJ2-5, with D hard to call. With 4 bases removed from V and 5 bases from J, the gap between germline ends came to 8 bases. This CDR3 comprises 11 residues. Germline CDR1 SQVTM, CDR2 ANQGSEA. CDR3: CSVGYGETQYF. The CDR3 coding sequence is TGCAGCGTTGGATATGGGGAGACCCAGTACTTC.

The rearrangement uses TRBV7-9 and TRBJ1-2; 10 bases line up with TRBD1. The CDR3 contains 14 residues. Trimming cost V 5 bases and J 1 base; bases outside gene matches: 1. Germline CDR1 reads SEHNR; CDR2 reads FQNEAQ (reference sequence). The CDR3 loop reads CASSGTGDNYGYTF. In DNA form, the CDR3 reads TGTGCCAGCAGCGGGACAGGGGATAACTATGGCTACACCTTC.

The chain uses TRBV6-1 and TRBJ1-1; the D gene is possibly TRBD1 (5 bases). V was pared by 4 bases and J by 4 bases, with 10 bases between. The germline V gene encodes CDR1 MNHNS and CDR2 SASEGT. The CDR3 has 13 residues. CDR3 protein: CASSAQGGTEAFF. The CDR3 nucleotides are TGTGCCAGCAGTGCCCAGGGTGGCACTGAAGCTTTCTTT.

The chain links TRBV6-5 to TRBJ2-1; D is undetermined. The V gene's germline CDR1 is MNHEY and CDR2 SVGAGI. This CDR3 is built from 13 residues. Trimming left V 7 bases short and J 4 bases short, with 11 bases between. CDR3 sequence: CASKTPLYNEQFF. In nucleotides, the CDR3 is TGTGCCAGCAAAACCCCACTATACAATGAGCAGTTCTTC.

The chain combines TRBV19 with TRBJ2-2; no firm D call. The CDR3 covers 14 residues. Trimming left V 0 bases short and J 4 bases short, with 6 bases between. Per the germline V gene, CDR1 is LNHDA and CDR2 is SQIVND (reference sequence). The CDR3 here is CASSIDGFTGELFF. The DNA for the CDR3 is TGTGCCAGTAGTATAGATGGCTTCACCGGGGAGCTGTTTTTT.

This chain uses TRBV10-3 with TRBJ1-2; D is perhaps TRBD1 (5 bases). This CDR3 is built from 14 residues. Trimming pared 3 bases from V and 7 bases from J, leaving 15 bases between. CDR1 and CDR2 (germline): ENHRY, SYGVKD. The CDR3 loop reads CAISDSGTLPGYTF. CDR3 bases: TGTGCCATCAGTGATTCCGGGACCCTTCCTGGCTACACCTTC.

CDR3 DNA: TGTGCCAGCAGCTTTGGTGGAAGCACAGATACGCAGTATTTT. This gives the protein CASSFGGSTDTQYF. The rearrangement links TRBV28 to TRBJ2-3; D not certain. V lost 6 bases to trimming and J lost 0 bases, with 10 bases between them. Germline V gene data show CDR1 as MDHEN and CDR2 as SYDVKM. The CDR3 loop spans 14 amino acids.

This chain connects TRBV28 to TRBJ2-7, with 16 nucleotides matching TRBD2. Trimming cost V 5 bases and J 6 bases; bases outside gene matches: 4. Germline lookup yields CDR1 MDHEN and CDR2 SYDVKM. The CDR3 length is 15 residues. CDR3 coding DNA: TGTGCCAGCAGTAAGGGACTAGCGGGAGGGCGCGAGCAGTACTTC. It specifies CASSKGLAGGREQYF.

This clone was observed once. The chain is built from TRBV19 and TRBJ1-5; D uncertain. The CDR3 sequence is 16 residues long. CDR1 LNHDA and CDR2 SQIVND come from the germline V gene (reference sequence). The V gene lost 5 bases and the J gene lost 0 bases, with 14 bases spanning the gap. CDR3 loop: CASSLRHVNSNQPQHF. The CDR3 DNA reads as TGTGCCAGTAGTCTGAGACACGTTAATAGCAATCAGCCCCAGCATTTT.

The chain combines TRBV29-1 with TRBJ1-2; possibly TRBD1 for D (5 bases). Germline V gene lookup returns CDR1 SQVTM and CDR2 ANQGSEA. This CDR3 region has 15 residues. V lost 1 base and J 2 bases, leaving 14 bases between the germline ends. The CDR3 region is CSVEGGGTENYGYTF. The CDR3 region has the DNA TGCAGCGTTGAAGGGGGGGGAACAGAGAACTATGGCTACACCTTC.

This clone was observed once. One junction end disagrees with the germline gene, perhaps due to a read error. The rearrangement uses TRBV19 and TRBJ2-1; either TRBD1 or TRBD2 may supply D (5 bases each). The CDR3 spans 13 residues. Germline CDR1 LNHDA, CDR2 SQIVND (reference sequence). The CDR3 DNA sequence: TGTGCCAGTAGTCCCCGGGACGCCGACCCCTGGGTCTTC. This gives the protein CASSPRDADPWVF.

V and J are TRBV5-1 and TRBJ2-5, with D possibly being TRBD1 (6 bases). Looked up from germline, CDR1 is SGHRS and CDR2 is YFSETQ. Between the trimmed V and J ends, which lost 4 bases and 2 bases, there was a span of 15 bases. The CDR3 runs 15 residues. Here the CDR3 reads CASSGYPGQQETQYF. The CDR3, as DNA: TGCGCCAGCAGCGGCTACCCGGGACAACAAGAGACCCAGTACTTC. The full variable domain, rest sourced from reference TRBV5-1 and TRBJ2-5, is KAGVTQTPRYLIKTRGQQVTLSCSPISGHRSVSWYQQTPGQGLQFLFEYFSETQRNKGNFPGRFSGRQFSNSRSEMNVSTLELGDSALYLCASSGYPGQQETQYFGPGTRLLVL.

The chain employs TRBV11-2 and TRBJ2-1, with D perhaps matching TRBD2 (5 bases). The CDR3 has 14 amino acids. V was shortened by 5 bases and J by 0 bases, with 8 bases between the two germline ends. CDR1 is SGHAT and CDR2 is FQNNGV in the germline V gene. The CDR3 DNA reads TGTGCCAGCAGCCCGAGGGACTCCTACAATGAGCAGTTCTTC. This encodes CASSPRDSYNEQFF.

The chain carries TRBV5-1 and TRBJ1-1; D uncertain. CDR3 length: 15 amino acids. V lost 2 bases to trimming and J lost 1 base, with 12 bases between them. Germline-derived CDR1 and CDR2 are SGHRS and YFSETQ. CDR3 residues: CASSLSGGANTEAFF. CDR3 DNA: TGCGCCAGCAGCTTATCCGGCGGAGCGAACACTGAAGCTTTCTTT.

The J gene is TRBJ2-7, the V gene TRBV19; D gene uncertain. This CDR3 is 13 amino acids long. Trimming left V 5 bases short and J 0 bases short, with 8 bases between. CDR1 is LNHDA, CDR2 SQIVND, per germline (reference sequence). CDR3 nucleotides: TGTGCCAGTAGTCCACTAAACTCCTACGAGCAGTACTTC. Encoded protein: CASSPLNSYEQYF.

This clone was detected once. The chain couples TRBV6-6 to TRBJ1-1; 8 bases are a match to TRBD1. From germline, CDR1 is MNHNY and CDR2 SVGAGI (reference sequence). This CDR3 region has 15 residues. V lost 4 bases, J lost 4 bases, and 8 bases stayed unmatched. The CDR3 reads CASSFRGQGGTEAFF. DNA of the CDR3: TGTGCCAGCAGTTTCCGAGGACAGGGAGGCACTGAAGCTTTCTTT.

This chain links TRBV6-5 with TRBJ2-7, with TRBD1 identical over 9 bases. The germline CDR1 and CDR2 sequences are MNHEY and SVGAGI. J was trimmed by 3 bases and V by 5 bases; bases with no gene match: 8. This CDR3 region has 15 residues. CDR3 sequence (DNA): TGTGCCAGCAGTCCTCGGACAGGGGTAGGCTACGAGCAGTACTTC. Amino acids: CASSPRTGVGYEQYF.

The CDR3 spells CASSSGNPAGGYTF. The CDR3 nucleotides are TGTGCCAGCAGTTCGGGGAACCCAGCGGGTGGCTACACCTTC. V is TRBV27 and J is TRBJ1-2, with unresolved D. The CDR3 loop spans 14 amino acids. The V end lost 4 bases, the J end lost 7 bases, and 16 bases lay between the germline ends. CDR1 is MNHEY and CDR2 is SMNVEV in the germline V gene (reference sequence).